This T cell receptor (beta chain) was recovered during a study of cytomegalovirus exposure and HLA in healthy donors. With regard to this clone: The antigen remains undetermined.

Whole-study findings and limits: CMV serostatus was the sole immune exposure data available.

V gave up 0 bases and J gave up 4 bases, with 11 bases separating them. The CDR3 has 15 amino acids. CDR1 and CDR2 from the germline V gene are SGHAT and FQNNGV. This PCR relied on a set of 60 Vbeta primers and 13 Jbeta primers. Libraries were prepared by immunoSEQ multiplex PCR; TCRdb keeps only in-frame clonotypes and omits some of them. Of 97,000 or so clones in the sample, roughly 80% were seen once. Material: PBMCs. The clonotype comes from a man aged 35 to 55 in good health and CMV-seronegative. The chain employs TRBV11-2 and TRBJ2-3; D is possibly TRBD2 (6 bases). For the CDR3, the DNA is TGTGCCAGCAGCTTAGAACGGGGGAGTGCAGATACGCAGTATTTT. Translated, it gives CASSLERGSADTQYF.